This TCR beta chain was sequenced during a study of cytomegalovirus exposure and HLA in healthy donors. The primer mix had 60 Vbeta and 13 Jbeta primers. The data were produced by immunoSEQ multiplex PCR, yet TCRdb's version contains in-frame clones alone and is incomplete. The sample has about 190,000 clones; approximately 78% are singletons. Concerning this clone: Additional DNA sequences in this sample encode the identical CDR3.

CDR3 length equals 11 residues. V lost 3 bases, J lost 2 bases, and 4 bases lay in between. The germline V gene encodes CDR1 DFQATT and CDR2 SNEGSKA (reference sequence). Sequenced: PBMCs. This receptor was taken from a woman aged 18-29 years in good health and CMV-seronegative. This rearrangement joins TRBV20-1 to TRBJ1-2; no firm D call. The CDR3: CSASPNYGYTF. The CDR3 coding sequence is TGCAGTGCTAGTCCGAACTATGGCTACACCTTC.